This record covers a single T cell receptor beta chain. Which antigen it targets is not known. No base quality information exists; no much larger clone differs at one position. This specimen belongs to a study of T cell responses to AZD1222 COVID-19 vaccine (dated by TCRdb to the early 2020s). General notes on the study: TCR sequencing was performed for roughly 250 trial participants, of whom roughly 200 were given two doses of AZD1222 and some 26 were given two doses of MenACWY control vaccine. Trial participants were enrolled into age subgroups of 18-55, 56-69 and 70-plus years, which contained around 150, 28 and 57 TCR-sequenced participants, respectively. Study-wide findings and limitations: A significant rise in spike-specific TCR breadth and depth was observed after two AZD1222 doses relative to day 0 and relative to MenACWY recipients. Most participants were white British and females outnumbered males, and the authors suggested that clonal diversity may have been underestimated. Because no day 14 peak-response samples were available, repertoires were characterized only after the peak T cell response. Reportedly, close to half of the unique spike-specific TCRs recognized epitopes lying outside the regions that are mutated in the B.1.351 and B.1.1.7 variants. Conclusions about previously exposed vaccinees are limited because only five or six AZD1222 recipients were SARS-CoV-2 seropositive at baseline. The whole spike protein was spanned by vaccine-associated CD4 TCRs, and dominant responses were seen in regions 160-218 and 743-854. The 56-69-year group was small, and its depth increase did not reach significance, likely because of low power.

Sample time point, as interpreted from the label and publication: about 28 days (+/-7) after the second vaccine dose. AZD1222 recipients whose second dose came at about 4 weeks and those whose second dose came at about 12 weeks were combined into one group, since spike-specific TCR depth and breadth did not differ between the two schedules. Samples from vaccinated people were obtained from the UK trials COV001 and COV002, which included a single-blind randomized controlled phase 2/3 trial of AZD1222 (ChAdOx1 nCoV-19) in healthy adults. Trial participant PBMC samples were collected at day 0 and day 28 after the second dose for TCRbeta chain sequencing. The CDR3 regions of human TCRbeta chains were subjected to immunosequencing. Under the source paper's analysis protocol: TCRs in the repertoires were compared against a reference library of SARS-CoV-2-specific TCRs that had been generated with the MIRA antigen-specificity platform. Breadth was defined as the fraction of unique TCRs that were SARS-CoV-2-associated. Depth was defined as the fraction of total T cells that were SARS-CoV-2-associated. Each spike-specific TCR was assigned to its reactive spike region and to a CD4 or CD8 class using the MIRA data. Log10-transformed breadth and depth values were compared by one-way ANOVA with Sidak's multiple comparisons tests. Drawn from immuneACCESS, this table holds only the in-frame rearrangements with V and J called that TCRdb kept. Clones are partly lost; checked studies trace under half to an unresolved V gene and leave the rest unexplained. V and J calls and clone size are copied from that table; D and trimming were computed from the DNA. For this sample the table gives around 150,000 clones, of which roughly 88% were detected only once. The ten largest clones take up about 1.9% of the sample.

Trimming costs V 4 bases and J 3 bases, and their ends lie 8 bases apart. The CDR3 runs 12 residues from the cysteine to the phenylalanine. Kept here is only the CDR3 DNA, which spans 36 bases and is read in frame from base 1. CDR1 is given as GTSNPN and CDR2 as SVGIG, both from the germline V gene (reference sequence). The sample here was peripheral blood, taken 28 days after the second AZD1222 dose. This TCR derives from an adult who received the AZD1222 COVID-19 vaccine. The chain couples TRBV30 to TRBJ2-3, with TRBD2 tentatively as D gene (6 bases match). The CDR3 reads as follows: CAWTAGTDTQYF. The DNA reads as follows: TGTGCCTGGACCGCGGGGACAGATACGCAGTATTTT.